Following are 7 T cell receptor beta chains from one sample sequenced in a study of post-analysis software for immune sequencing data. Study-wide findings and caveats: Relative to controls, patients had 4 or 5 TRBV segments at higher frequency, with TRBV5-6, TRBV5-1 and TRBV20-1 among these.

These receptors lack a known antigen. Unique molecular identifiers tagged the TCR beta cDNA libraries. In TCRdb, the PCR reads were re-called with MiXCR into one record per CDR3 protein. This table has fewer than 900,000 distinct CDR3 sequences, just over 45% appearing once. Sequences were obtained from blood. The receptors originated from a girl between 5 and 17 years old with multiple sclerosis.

The CDR3 protein is CASSLDPGGASYEQYF. The CDR3 DNA sequence: TGTGCCAGCAGCTTAGACCCAGGGGGCGCGTCCTACGAGCAGTACTTC. The chain has TRBV7-9 and TRBJ2-7; TRBD1 matches 8 bases. The germline V gene encodes CDR1 SEHNR and CDR2 FQNEAQ (reference sequence). V was clipped by 1 base and J by 1 base; unmatched bases: 6. This CDR3 is built from 16 residues. The complete variable domain, with remaining parts taken from reference TRBV7-9 and TRBJ2-7, reads DTGVSQNPRHKITKRGQNVTFRCDPISEHNRLYWYRQTLGQGPEFLTYFQNEAQLEKSRLLSDRFSAERPKGSFSTLEIQRTEQGDSAMYLCASSLDPGGASYEQYFGPGTRLTVT.

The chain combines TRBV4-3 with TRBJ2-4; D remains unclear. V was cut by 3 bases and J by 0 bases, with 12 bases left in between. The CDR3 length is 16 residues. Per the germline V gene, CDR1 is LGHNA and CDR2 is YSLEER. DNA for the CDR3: TGCGCCAGCAGCCATGATTACGACTTAGCCAAAAACATTCAGTACTTC. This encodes CASSHDYDLAKNIQYF.

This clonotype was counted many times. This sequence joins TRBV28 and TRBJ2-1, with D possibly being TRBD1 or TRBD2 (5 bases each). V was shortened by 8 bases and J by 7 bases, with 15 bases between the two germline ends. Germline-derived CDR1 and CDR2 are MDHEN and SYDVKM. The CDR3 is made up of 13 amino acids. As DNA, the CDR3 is TGTGCCAGCGCAGGGATTCGGGGAAATGAGCAGTTCTTC. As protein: CASAGIRGNEQFF.

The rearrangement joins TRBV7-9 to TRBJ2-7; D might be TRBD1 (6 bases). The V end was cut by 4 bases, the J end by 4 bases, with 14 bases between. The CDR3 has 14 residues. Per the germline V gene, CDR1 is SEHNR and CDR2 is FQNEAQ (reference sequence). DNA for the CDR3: TGTGCCAGCAGCTCGGACTCAGGGGAGTACGAGCAGTACTTC. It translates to CASSSDSGEYEQYF.

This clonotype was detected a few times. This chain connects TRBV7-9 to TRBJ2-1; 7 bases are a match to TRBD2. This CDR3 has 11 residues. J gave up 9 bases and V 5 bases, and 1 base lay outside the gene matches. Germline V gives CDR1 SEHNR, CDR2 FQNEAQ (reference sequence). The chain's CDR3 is CASSQRGEQFF. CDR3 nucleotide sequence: TGTGCCAGCAGCCAGCGGGGTGAGCAGTTCTTC.

CDR3 sequence (DNA): TGTGCCAGCAGTTTGGTTGACCCCAGCACAGATACGCAGTATTTT. Its protein product is CASSLVDPSTDTQYF. The chain is built from TRBV28 and TRBJ2-3; D is undetermined. The germline V gene encodes CDR1 MDHEN and CDR2 SYDVKM. Deletions cut 3 bases from V and 0 bases from J, with 10 bases between. The CDR3 has 15 residues.

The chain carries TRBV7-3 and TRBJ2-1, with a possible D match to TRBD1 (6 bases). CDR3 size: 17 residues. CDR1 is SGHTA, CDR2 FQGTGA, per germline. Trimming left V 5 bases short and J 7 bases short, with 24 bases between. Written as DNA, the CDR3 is TGTGCCAGCAGCGGGCTTCGAGCGGTCAATAGGGGGAATGAGCAGTTCTTC. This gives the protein CASSGLRAVNRGNEQFF.